This is a list of T cell receptor beta chains from one sample in a study of T cells in Graves' hyperthyroidism and ophthalmopathy. One entry per CDR3 protein results from TCRdb running MiXCR on the multiplex PCR reads. The data show a few hundred thousand distinct CDR3 sequences, under 15% seen once. Sequences were obtained from blood. The receptors were gathered from a woman aged 25 to 39 with Graves' hyperthyroidism. The CDR3 runs from the conserved cysteine through the conserved F or W. Each record gives: CDR3 DNA, CDR3 protein, V gene, D gene, J gene, clone size. A D gene is named only where the DNA matches it firmly. Size is omitted from some rows. Given values are once, few, many or a class for expanded clones.

cdr3_nt: TGCGCCAGCAGCTCCCGGACTAGCGGGAGGGGCAAGGGGCAGTTCTTC
cdr3_aa: CASSSRTSGRGKGQFF
v_call: TRBV5-1
d_call: TRBD2
j_call: TRBJ2-1
clone_size: .

cdr3_nt: TGTGCCAGCAGCTCCGGGACTAGCGGGGTTCTCCAAGAGACCCAGTACTTC
cdr3_aa: CASSSGTSGVLQETQYF
v_call: TRBV5-5
d_call: TRBD2
j_call: TRBJ2-5
clone_size: .

cdr3_nt: TGTGCCAGCAGCTTGGCAAGGCAGAGCGGGAGCAATCAGCCCCAGCATTTT
cdr3_aa: CASSLARQSGSNQPQHF
v_call: TRBV5-6
d_call: .
j_call: TRBJ1-5
clone_size: .

cdr3_nt: TGCAGCGTTGAAGATAGTGGGGTCTTTTACCAAGAGACCCAGTACTTC
cdr3_aa: CSVEDSGVFYQETQYF
v_call: TRBV29-1
d_call: .
j_call: TRBJ2-5
clone_size: many

cdr3_nt: TGTGCCGGCAGTGCAAGTTCCCCAATCCACGAGCAGTACTTC
cdr3_aa: CAGSASSPIHEQYF
v_call: TRBV2
d_call: .
j_call: TRBJ2-7
clone_size: .

cdr3_nt: TGTGCCAGCAGGACCGAAAACCCCCAGGCAGGGCCGAACACCGGGGAGCTGTTTTTT
cdr3_aa: CASRTENPQAGPNTGELFF
v_call: TRBV28
d_call: .
j_call: TRBJ2-2
clone_size: few

cdr3_nt: TGCGCCAGCAGCCAGGGGGGGGCACCCTCCTACGAGCAGTACTTC
cdr3_aa: CASSQGGAPSYEQYF
v_call: TRBV5-1
d_call: .
j_call: TRBJ2-7
clone_size: .

cdr3_nt: TGTGCCACCAGCAGGGGGGGGGTGAACACTGAAGCTTTCTTT
cdr3_aa: CATSRGGVNTEAFF
v_call: TRBV15
d_call: .
j_call: TRBJ1-1
clone_size: .

cdr3_nt: TGTGCCAGCAGCCCTACGATCACCTCGAACACTGAAGCTTTCTTT
cdr3_aa: CASSPTITSNTEAFF
v_call: TRBV7-9
d_call: .
j_call: TRBJ1-1
clone_size: many

cdr3_nt: TGTGCCAGCAGTTCCTCGGGACTAGCTCACAATGAGCAGTTCTTC
cdr3_aa: CASSSSGLAHNEQFF
v_call: TRBV6-2/TRBV6-3
d_call: TRBD2
j_call: TRBJ2-1
clone_size: .

cdr3_nt: TGTGCCAGCAGCCCGGGACAGGGGCTTTACGAGCAGTACTTC
cdr3_aa: CASSPGQGLYEQYF
v_call: TRBV3-1
d_call: TRBD1
j_call: TRBJ2-7
clone_size: many